This T cell receptor (beta chain) was profiled in a study of Graves' ophthalmopathy and Graves' hyperthyroidism. RNA transcripts provided the template for amplifying TCR beta CDR3 regions. After a first-round RT-PCR with HTBI primers, a second-round multiplex PCR was run. A single record per CDR3 protein comes from TCRdb applying MiXCR to the multiplex PCR reads. The data hold hundreds of thousands of distinct CDR3 sequences, with around a fifth observed a single time. This clonotype was seen many times. Its antigen is unidentified. Hyperthyroidism patients were newly diagnosed, under 2 months' duration, aged 18 to 65. Whole-study results and caveats: The model's ophthalmopathy progression predictions had 55% to 71% sensitivity and 72% to 75% specificity.

The V end lost 7 bases, the J end lost 5 bases, and 13 bases lay between the germline ends. The CDR3 consists of 12 residues. CDR1 is SGHRS and CDR2 is YFSETQ in the germline V gene. Specimen: peripheral blood. The clonotype was recovered from a woman younger than 35 with stable Graves' hyperthyroidism. Some clones in this sample may be carry-over from other donors' samples. The J gene is TRBJ2-7, the V gene TRBV5-1, with D perhaps given as TRBD1 or TRBD2 (6 bases each). CDR3 sequence (DNA): TGCGCCAGCCGGTCTAGGGGGGACGAGCAGTACTTC. As protein: CASRSRGDEQYF. The whole variable domain, remainder taken from reference TRBV5-1 and TRBJ2-7, is KAGVTQTPRYLIKTRGQQVTLSCSPISGHRSVSWYQQTPGQGLQFLFEYFSETQRNKGNFPGRFSGRQFSNSRSEMNVSTLELGDSALYLCASRSRGDEQYFGPGTRLTVT.